This paragraph covers one T cell receptor (beta chain) sequence. Between the trimmed V and J ends, which lost 7 bases and 6 bases, there was a span of 20 bases. CDR1 is WSHSY, CDR2 SAAADI, per germline. This CDR3 region has 15 residues. The data originate from a study of blood T cell repertoires in COVID-19. For the study at large: The United States, Italy and Spain were the sources of the acute and convalescent COVID-19 samples.

Method: immunoSEQ multiplex PCR; TCRdb's copy keeps in-frame clones and lacks some. This table holds about 210,000 clones, roughly 84% found once. The receptor comes from a man in his fifties with active or convalescent COVID-19. The chain carries TRBV10-2 and TRBJ2-3; tentatively, D is TRBD2 (6 bases). The sequenced sample was peripheral blood. The CDR3 sequence is CASTAGGVPWDTQYF. In DNA, the CDR3 is TGCGCCAGCACGGCCGGAGGGGTCCCCTGGGATACGCAGTATTTT.